The rows below give T cell receptor beta chains drawn from one sample of a study of blood T cell repertoires in COVID-19. Measured with immunoSEQ multiplex PCR; TCRdb has only the in-frame clones, and not every one. The table shows about 160,000 clones, with approximately 80% occurring only once. The sequenced material came from peripheral blood. The receptors originated from an elderly woman with acute or convalescent COVID-19. CDR3s leave out the opening cysteine and the closing phenylalanine or tryptophan. The order of the fields is V gene, J gene, CDR3 protein.

v_call: TRBV7-9
j_call: TRBJ2-1
cdr3_aa: ASSLLGALVEQF

v_call: TRBV2
j_call: TRBJ1-5
cdr3_aa: ASSGGLIGKQPQH

v_call: TRBV9
j_call: TRBJ2-3
cdr3_aa: ASSVDRVRTTDTQY

v_call: TRBV10-3
j_call: TRBJ1-4
cdr3_aa: AISESSGSEKLF

v_call: TRBV5-6
j_call: TRBJ2-5
cdr3_aa: ASSLALETQY

v_call: TRBV7-2
j_call: TRBJ1-1
cdr3_aa: ASSFTTGTEAF

v_call: TRBV19
j_call: TRBJ2-2
cdr3_aa: ASTPEQRGGELF

v_call: TRBV30
j_call: TRBJ1-1
cdr3_aa: AWRWLSEAF

v_call: TRBV30
j_call: TRBJ1-1
cdr3_aa: AWSPGGVLATEAF

v_call: TRBV20-1
j_call: TRBJ1-1
cdr3_aa: SARANTEAF

v_call: TRBV7-2
j_call: TRBJ2-1
cdr3_aa: ASSFAGTSGRDEQF

v_call: TRBV19
j_call: TRBJ2-6
cdr3_aa: ASSIKASGANVLT

v_call: TRBV5-1
j_call: TRBJ2-3
cdr3_aa: ASSLVASTDTQY

v_call: TRBV21-1
j_call: TRBJ2-4
cdr3_aa: ASSEKVPGQGPLRAKNIQY

v_call: TRBV9
j_call: TRBJ2-1
cdr3_aa: ASSVAVGGLNEQF

v_call: TRBV6-6
j_call: TRBJ2-1
cdr3_aa: ASSYSGLSYNEQF

v_call: TRBV9
j_call: TRBJ2-7
cdr3_aa: ASSVTVGRSYEQY

v_call: TRBV12-3/TRBV12-4
j_call: TRBJ1-2
cdr3_aa: ASSPRLFGYT

v_call: TRBV6-5
j_call: TRBJ2-7
cdr3_aa: ASSSFSREQY

v_call: TRBV25-1
j_call: TRBJ1-4
cdr3_aa: ASSPGQGLPNEKLF

v_call: TRBV12-5
j_call: TRBJ2-7
cdr3_aa: ASGLVWAGGPSSYEQY

v_call: TRBV9
j_call: TRBJ2-2
cdr3_aa: ASSVEDRANTGELF

v_call: TRBV4-3
j_call: TRBJ1-2
cdr3_aa: ASSPSTGGSYEGYT